This T cell receptor (beta chain) was profiled in a study of cytomegalovirus exposure and HLA in healthy donors. There were likely unrecorded immune exposures, though donors were nominally healthy when sampled. The study, taken as a whole, reports: 87-base-pair reads could not separate some V segments, including TRBV6-2 and TRBV6-3. Earlier results showed most TCR beta V segments being productive about 90% or about 30% of the time.

The CDR3 contains 15 residues. The germline V gene has CDR1 SGHDT and CDR2 YYEEEE. The V end lost 1 base, the J end lost 7 bases, and 18 bases lay between the germline ends. Worth noting for this clone: No antigen is known for it.

The PCR used 60 Vbeta and 13 Jbeta primers. TCRdb's copy holds only in-frame clones and misses some; the assay was immunoSEQ multiplex PCR. The sample yields 150,000 to 200,000 clones, 70% to 80% seen once. The rearrangement uses TRBV5-6 and TRBJ2-7, with D tentatively TRBD1 (7 bases). This receptor was taken from a man aged 55 to 70 in good health and CMV-seronegative. Input material: PBMCs. The CDR3 protein is CASSLYSAGGREQYF. The CDR3 DNA sequence: TGTGCCAGCAGCTTGTATTCCGCAGGGGGGAGGGAGCAGTACTTC.